This entry lists 30 T cell receptor beta chains sequenced from one sample in a study of blood T cell repertoires in COVID-19. Repertoires were generated with immunoSEQ multiplex PCR, while TCRdb's copy carries only in-frame clones and drops some. The sample carries 60,000 to 90,000 clones, roughly 80% recorded once. Sequencing used peripheral blood. These receptors were collected from a man in his 60s with active or convalescent COVID-19.

In this sample, this clone turned up once. The chain uses TRBV7-2 and TRBJ2-1; 8 bases match TRBD2. Trimming took 1 base from V and 6 from J; bases not matched to a gene: 2. This CDR3 has 14 amino acids. Germline CDR1 SGHTA, CDR2 FQGNSA. The CDR3 bases are TGTGCCAGCAGCTTAGGGCTAGCGGGCAATGAGCAGTTCTTC. It yields the protein CASSLGLAGNEQFF.

This clone has a single count. This chain joins TRBV4-3 and TRBJ2-7; 8 positions agree with TRBD1. This CDR3 is built from 15 residues. Germline CDR1 is LGHNA and CDR2 is YSLEER. The trim removed 3 bases at V and 4 bases at J, leaving 8 bases unmatched. CDR3 in DNA: TGCGCCAGCAGCCAGCTCGACAGGGGCGGGTACGAGCAGTACTTC. This sequence encodes CASSQLDRGGYEQYF.

J is TRBJ2-3 and V is TRBV11-3, with 9 bases lining up with TRBD1. J lost 1 base, V lost 5 bases, and 7 bases had no gene match. CDR1 is SGHNT, CDR2 YENEEA, per germline. The CDR3 runs 16 residues. The CDR3: CASSVGQGGGTDTQYF. Here the CDR3 DNA reads TGTGCCAGCAGCGTGGGACAGGGTGGCGGCACAGATACGCAGTATTTT.

Relative to its sample, this clone is large. The chain combines TRBV9 with TRBJ2-1; 12 bases align to TRBD2. The CDR3 is 16 residues long. Germline V gene sequence: CDR1 SGDLS, CDR2 YYNGEE. The trim removed 4 bases at V and 7 bases at J, leaving 9 bases unmatched. The CDR3 DNA follows: TGTGCCAGCAGCTCCCGGACTAGCGGGGTCCGAAATGAGCAGTTCTTC. It encodes CASSSRTSGVRNEQFF.

J is TRBJ2-5 and V is TRBV6-5; D gene unclear. Germline V gene sequence: CDR1 MNHEY, CDR2 SVGAGI. V shed 4 bases and J shed 8 bases, with 14 bases lying between them. This CDR3 spans 13 amino acids. The CDR3 loop is CASSSTERGTQYF. CDR3 DNA sequence: TGTGCCAGCAGTTCCACCGAACGCGGCACCCAGTACTTC.

The chain links TRBV9 to TRBJ1-1, with D possibly matching TRBD1 (5 bases). The V and J ends lost 5 bases and 1 base respectively, with 12 bases between them. Per germline, CDR1 SGDLS and CDR2 YYNGEE. The CDR3 is 14 amino acids. This CDR3 reads CASSLDTKNTEAFF. The CDR3 DNA reads TGTGCCAGCAGTCTGGACACTAAGAACACTGAAGCTTTCTTT.

This clone was observed once. The chain employs TRBV5-5 and TRBJ2-5, with D maybe TRBD2 (5 bases). The germline V gene has CDR1 SGHKS and CDR2 YYEKEE (reference sequence). Trimming stripped 5 bases from V and 5 bases from J, with 10 bases between. The CDR3 sequence is 12 residues long. CDR3 nucleotide sequence: TGTGCCAGCAGTCGGGGAGCGGAGACCCAGTACTTC. This encodes CASSRGAETQYF.

This clone came up once. The rearrangement joins TRBV27 to TRBJ2-6; 9 nucleotides match TRBD1. CDR3 length: 17 residues. The V and J ends lost 6 bases and 2 bases, in that order; junction bases with no gene match: 8. Germline assignment: CDR1 MNHEY and CDR2 SMNVEV (reference sequence). The chain's CDR3 is CASRMGTGGAGANVLTF. The CDR3 DNA follows: TGTGCCAGCAGAATGGGTACAGGGGGCGCTGGGGCCAACGTCCTGACTTTC.

The V and J genes are TRBV7-9 and TRBJ2-3, with a weak D call TRBD2 (6 bases). Germline loops: CDR1 SEHNR, CDR2 FQNEAQ (reference sequence). This CDR3 is built from 15 residues. V was cut by 0 bases and J by 0 bases, with 7 bases left in between. CDR3 DNA sequence: TGTGCCAGCAGCTTAGCGGGGACTAGCACAGATACGCAGTATTTT. It yields the protein CASSLAGTSTDTQYF.

This chain uses TRBV2 with TRBJ1-4; 8 bases are a match to TRBD1. Germline V gene sequence: CDR1 SNHLY, CDR2 FYNNEI. The J segment lost 8 bases and the V segment lost 10 bases, leaving 15 bases of the junction unmatched. There are 15 residues in the CDR3. The CDR3 region is CATRRGRSNREKLFF. As DNA, the CDR3 is TGTGCCACCCGCAGGGGGCGATCCAATAGGGAAAAACTGTTTTTT.

V gene TRBV27 combines with J gene TRBJ1-2; D is undetermined. Trimming shortened V by 5 bases and J by 7 bases, and 14 bases separated the two germline ends. The CDR3 is 13 residues long. The V gene's germline CDR1 is MNHEY and CDR2 SMNVEV (reference sequence). CDR3 loop: CASSPSPRGGYTF. The CDR3 DNA follows: TGTGCCAGCAGTCCCTCTCCTCGGGGTGGCTACACCTTC.

The chain employs TRBV7-9 and TRBJ2-7, with 7 nucleotides matching TRBD1. Per germline, CDR1 SEHNR and CDR2 FQNEAQ (reference sequence). The CDR3 runs to 14 residues. V gave up 2 bases and J gave up 5 bases; unmatched junction bases: 6. CDR3 loop: CASSLSGTVDEQYF. The CDR3 DNA reads as TGTGCCAGCAGCTTATCGGGGACAGTGGACGAGCAGTACTTC.

This clone has just a few counts. This chain links TRBV6-5 with TRBJ1-1; D perhaps matches TRBD1 (6 bases). The V end was cut by 2 bases, the J end by 5 bases, with 12 bases between. CDR1 is MNHEY and CDR2 is SVGAGI in the germline V gene. This CDR3 is built from 14 residues. The CDR3 loop reads CASSYRGGQTEAFF. The CDR3 region has the DNA TGTGCCAGCAGTTACCGCGGGGGCCAAACTGAAGCTTTCTTT.

The chain is built from TRBV27 and TRBJ1-1; tentative D call: TRBD1 (5 bases). From germline, CDR1 is MNHEY and CDR2 SMNVEV (reference sequence). This CDR3 contains 12 residues. V lost 5 bases and J 3 bases, leaving 7 bases between the germline ends. The CDR3 reads CASSRGDTEAFF. The CDR3 nucleotides are TGTGCCAGCAGTCGGGGGGACACTGAAGCTTTCTTT.

The chain recombines TRBV3-1 (or the pseudogene TRBV3-2) with TRBJ1-1; 9 bases fit TRBD1. CDR3 length equals 14 residues. Looked up from germline, CDR1 is LGHDT and CDR2 is YNNKEL (reference sequence). With 2 bases clipped from V and 4 bases from J, the junction kept 2 bases outside the gene matches. In nucleotides, the CDR3 is TGTGCCAGCAGCCAAACGGACAGGGGCACTGAAGCTTTCTTT. Translation: CASSQTDRGTEAFF.

The chain couples TRBV5-4 to TRBJ2-3, with D tentatively TRBD1 (5 bases). Trimming removed 3 bases from V and 8 bases from J, with 13 bases in between. Germline V lookup: CDR1 SGHNT, CDR2 YYREEE (reference sequence). The CDR3 has 13 amino acids. The CDR3 reads CASSSQGQGTQYF. The CDR3 DNA reads TGTGCCAGCAGCTCTCAGGGCCAGGGTACGCAGTATTTT.

This chain uses TRBV3-1 (or the pseudogene TRBV3-2) with TRBJ1-5; D might be TRBD1 (5 bases). The CDR3 runs 15 residues. The V end was cut by 0 bases, the J end by 6 bases, with 12 bases between. Germline V gene data show CDR1 as LGHDT and CDR2 as YNNKEL (reference sequence). The CDR3 nucleotides are TGTGCCAGCAGCCAAGATTCGGTCGGGGGTCAGCCCCAGCATTTT. This encodes CASSQDSVGGQPQHF.

The chain couples TRBV29-1 to TRBJ1-3, with D possibly being TRBD1 (6 bases). CDR1 and CDR2 from the germline V gene are SQVTM and ANQGSEA. V shed 0 bases and J shed 4 bases, with 16 bases lying between them. There are 16 residues in the CDR3. The CDR3 DNA is TGCAGCGTTGAAGATCTTTTTTGGGGGCGCGGAAACACCATATATTTT. This translates into CSVEDLFWGRGNTIYF.

Comments on this clone: Mismatch with germline at one junction end may stem from a read error. V and J are TRBV25-1 and TRBJ2-7; no definite D call. The CDR3 is made up of 14 amino acids. Germline-derived CDR1 and CDR2 are MGHDK and SYGVNS. The CDR3 sequence is CASNELYSPYEQYF. As DNA, the CDR3 is TGTGCCAGCAATGAACTTTACAGCCCCTACGAGCAGTACTTC.

Only one count was recorded for this clone. The chain recombines TRBV7-2 with TRBJ1-4, with 7 positions matching TRBD1. The V and J ends lost 5 bases and 0 bases, in that order; junction bases with no gene match: 6. The CDR3 contains 16 residues. Germline CDR1 reads SGHTA; CDR2 reads FQGNSA. The CDR3 protein is CASSPNGQATNEKLFF. CDR3 in DNA: TGTGCCAGCAGCCCCAATGGACAGGCAACTAATGAAAAACTGTTTTTT.

This clone has a single count. The chain is built from TRBV19 and TRBJ1-1; TRBD1 aligns across 7 bases. The V gene's germline CDR1 is LNHDA and CDR2 SQIVND (reference sequence). The CDR3 runs to 14 residues. With 0 bases clipped from V and 11 bases from J, the junction kept 9 bases outside the gene matches. CDR3 in amino acids: CASSIDPTGLKAFF. The DNA for the CDR3 is TGTGCCAGTAGTATAGATCCGACAGGGTTGAAGGCTTTCTTT.

A few counts support this clone. This chain uses TRBV19 with TRBJ1-2; D not certain. The CDR3 covers 13 residues. The V gene's germline CDR1 is LNHDA and CDR2 SQIVND (reference sequence). Trimming shortened V by 8 bases and J by 3 bases, and 13 bases separated the two germline ends. CDR3 sequence reads: CASWVHGDYGYTF. The CDR3 nucleotides read TGTGCCAGTTGGGTCCACGGAGACTATGGCTACACCTTC. Variable domain in full (rest from reference TRBV19 and TRBJ1-2): DGGITQSPKYLFRKEGQNVTLSCEQNLNHDAMYWYRQDPGQGLRLIYYSQIVNDFQKGDIAEGYSVSREKKESFPLTVTSAQKNPTAFYLCASWVHGDYGYTFGSGTRLTVV.

The chain employs TRBV3-1 (or the pseudogene TRBV3-2) and TRBJ2-7; 8 positions agree with TRBD2. From germline, CDR1 is LGHDT and CDR2 YNNKEL (reference sequence). This CDR3 has 15 amino acids. Germline trimming cut 3 bases from V and 2 bases from J; bases unmatched to any gene: 6. CDR3 bases: TGTGCCAGCAGCCAGGATGTGGGACTAGCCTACGAGCAGTACTTC. Translating it yields CASSQDVGLAYEQYF.

The chain combines TRBV19 with TRBJ1-3; possible D gene TRBD1, 5 bases. This CDR3 spans 17 amino acids. V lost 1 base, J lost 0 bases, and 13 bases lay in between. The germline CDR1 and CDR2 sequences are LNHDA and SQIVND (reference sequence). This chain's CDR3 is CASSIATAPSSGNTIYF. Here the CDR3 DNA reads TGTGCCAGTAGTATAGCGACAGCCCCGAGCTCTGGAAACACCATATATTTT.

This clone was seen just once. This chain links TRBV4-3 with TRBJ2-2, with 8 bases identical to TRBD1. J gave up 4 bases and V 5 bases, and 12 bases lay outside the gene matches. This CDR3 spans 17 amino acids. The germline gives CDR1 LGHNA, CDR2 YSLEER. The CDR3 DNA sequence: TGCGCCAGCAGCGGGCATCTGACAGGGGTGTCCACCGGGGAGCTGTTTTTT. This translates into CASSGHLTGVSTGELFF.

The chain employs TRBV6-5 and TRBJ1-1; D remains ambiguous. V gave up 7 bases and J gave up 3 bases, with 12 bases separating them. The CDR3 has 13 residues. Germline lookup yields CDR1 MNHEY and CDR2 SVGAGI. The CDR3 DNA reads as TGTGCCAGCACCGAACTAAGCGACACTGAAGCTTTCTTT. Translating it yields CASTELSDTEAFF.

The chain employs TRBV6-1 and TRBJ1-2; D possibly corresponds to TRBD1 (6 bases). CDR3 length equals 14 residues. The germline CDR1 and CDR2 sequences are MNHNS and SASEGT. Deletions cut 0 bases from V and 2 bases from J, with 7 bases between. CDR3 DNA sequence: TGTGCCAGCAGTGAAGCGGACAGAAACTATGGCTACACCTTC. Amino acid sequence: CASSEADRNYGYTF.

The chain links TRBV4-1 to TRBJ1-4; 9 bases are shared with TRBD1. This CDR3 spans 14 amino acids. The J segment lost 7 bases and the V segment lost 7 bases, leaving 7 bases of the junction unmatched. From germline, CDR1 is MGHRA and CDR2 YSYEKL. The DNA for the CDR3 is TGCGCCAGCATGAGGGGACAGGGAGGTGAAAAACTGTTTTTT. It encodes CASMRGQGGEKLFF.

The chain joins TRBV2 to TRBJ2-7; 11 positions agree with TRBD2. The junction had 12 bases not matched to a gene; V was cut back by 5 bases and J by 6 bases. The CDR3 has 16 amino acids. Germline V gene data show CDR1 as SNHLY and CDR2 as FYNNEI. The CDR3 is CASSLDRELAGGEQYF. The CDR3, as DNA: TGTGCCAGCAGTTTGGACAGGGAGCTAGCGGGGGGCGAGCAGTACTTC.

This sequence joins TRBV6-4 and TRBJ1-1, with TRBD1 identical over 9 bases. This CDR3 is 15 amino acids long. The J segment lost 3 bases and the V segment lost 10 bases, leaving 12 bases of the junction unmatched. Germline V gene sequence: CDR1 MRHNA, CDR2 SNTAGT. The CDR3 nucleotides read TGTGCCACCACCCGGACAGGGGCGAGGGACACTGAAGCTTTCTTT. It encodes CATTRTGARDTEAFF.